The text below deals with one TCR beta chain. Its specificity is unknown. The sample belongs to a study of cytomegalovirus exposure and HLA in healthy donors. Study outcomes and limitations: A few chains tied to CMV proved CMV antigen-specific in vitro. Presence/absence analyses supposed approximately even sequencing depth among donors. Clonal expansion, a later analysis showed, was greater in HLA-associated TCR beta chains than in equally common others.

13 Jbeta primers and 60 Vbeta primers were used for the PCR. Sequencing used immunoSEQ multiplex PCR; TCRdb keeps in-frame clones, though not all of them. Of about 160,000 clones in the sample, around 88% were seen once. Germline V lookup: CDR1 SGHNT, CDR2 YYREEE (reference sequence). Trimming removed 1 base from V and 6 bases from J; junction bases left unmatched: 5. This CDR3 is built from 15 residues. The TCR originated in a woman in her late teens or twenties in good health and CMV-seronegative. The rearrangement uses TRBV5-4 and TRBJ2-7; the match to TRBD2 covers 12 bases. Sequencing was done on a sample of PBMCs. CDR3 in DNA: TGTGCCAGCAGCTTGCTAGCGGGGGGGCCTACCGAGCAGTACTTC. As protein: CASSLLAGGPTEQYF. Complete variable domain (other parts from reference TRBV5-4 and TRBJ2-7): ETGVTQSPTHLIKTRGQQVTLRCSSQSGHNTVSWYQQALGQGPQFIFQYYREEENGRGNFPPRFSGLQFPNYSSELNVNALELDDSALYLCASSLLAGGPTEQYFGPGTRLTVT.